These T cell receptor beta chains were read from a single sample in a study of CD8+CD57+ T cells in acquired aplastic anemia. TCRdb independently ran MiXCR on the reads; one entry per CDR3 protein. This sample has about 170,000 distinct CDR3 sequences, with approximately 40% found just once. Sequencing was done on a sample of sorted CD4+, CD8+, or CD8+CD57+ T cells (not recorded which) from PBMCs. These receptors all stem from a human donor in good health. CDR3s include the opening cysteine and the closing phenylalanine or tryptophan.

v_gene	j_gene	CDR3aa
TRBV4-1	TRBJ1-1	CASSQGGGRGPMNTEAFF
TRBV10-3	TRBJ2-1	CAIEGGGAYNEQFF
TRBV7-6	TRBJ2-3	CASSLPSAGGDTQYF
TRBV2	TRBJ1-5	CASSQGTVSYF
TRBV5-1	TRBJ2-5	CASTRQGEETQYF
TRBV5-1	TRBJ2-1	CASSLAAQANEQFF
TRBV7-8	TRBJ1-5	CASSLGRKTQPQHF
TRBV5-4	TRBJ1-1	CASSLALAGRDTEAFF
TRBV10-3	TRBJ1-6	CAITEGQGISPLHF
TRBV7-3	TRBJ2-7	CASSPGQLYEQYF
TRBV3-1	TRBJ2-1	CASSHLSRVAEQFF
TRBV6-2/TRBV6-3	TRBJ2-2	CASRKWGLNTGELFF
TRBV19	TRBJ2-2	CASSTPSGELFF
TRBV5-5	TRBJ2-3	CASSLLATGTDTQYF
TRBV20-1	TRBJ1-6	CSATDRGRNSPLHF
TRBV18	-	CASSPYRAGASNEQFF
TRBV6-2/TRBV6-3	TRBJ2-7	CASSYSRNSYEQYF
TRBV20-1	TRBJ2-7	CSAPGTGPYEQYF
TRBV14	TRBJ2-7	CASSQRGGRRYEQYF
TRBV3-1	TRBJ1-6	CASSQGQGINSPLHF
TRBV19	TRBJ2-4	CAWSVPGAENIQYF
TRBV7-3	TRBJ1-1	CASSFREGTEAFF
TRBV12-3/TRBV12-4	TRBJ1-5	CASSFSLGLRTDSNQPQHF
TRBV29-1	TRBJ2-3	CSVYRSSVISDTQYF
TRBV7-9	TRBJ1-1	CASSPLLNRVMNTEAFF
TRBV12-3/TRBV12-4	TRBJ2-3	CASSLYKSSSTDTQYF
TRBV7-2	TRBJ1-2	CASSLVGQGNYGYTF
TRBV5-5	TRBJ1-2	CASSFRQSHGDGYTF
TRBV10-3	TRBJ2-1	CAIRGAEYNEQFF
TRBV5-1	TRBJ2-5	CASSVWDRGKETQYF
TRBV20-1	TRBJ2-1	CSARTSGSEQTLGFF
TRBV18	TRBJ1-2	CASSSRQLYGYTF
TRBV19	TRBJ2-5	CASSIQRQETQYF
TRBV2	TRBJ2-4	CASSGQGLRNIQYF
TRBV25-1	TRBJ2-5	CASSARSQDETQYF